Following are 5 T cell receptor beta chains from one sample sequenced in a study of vaccination and CD4 T cells after COVID-19. Cultured CD4+ T cells had their DNA profiled by the Oncomine TCR Beta short-read assay. TCRdb re-called the PCR reads through MiXCR, storing one row per CDR3 protein. The sample contains under 15,000 distinct CDR3 sequences, approximately 57% of which appear only once. Treatment defined: approximately nine-day PBMC culture with coronavirus spike peptide pools or control peptides (ViraFEST assay). No antigen is known for these receptors. Source material: CD4+ T cells from blood, cultured in vitro. Receptors originate from a human donor who had recovered from COVID-19.

This clonotype appeared a few times. The rearrangement links TRBV1 to TRBJ2-5; the D call in the table, TRBD2, was not verified against the DNA. TRBV1 is a documented pseudogene. This CDR3 has 14 amino acids. In DNA, the CDR3 is TGCACCAGCAGCCAAGATACGAGGGCGGAGACCCAGTACTTC. Encoded protein: CTSSQDTRAETQYF.

This clonotype came up a few times. The chain employs TRBV18 and TRBJ1-6; 12 nucleotides align to TRBD1. In germline, CDR1 is KGHSH, CDR2 LQKENI. V trimming: 2 bases; J trimming: 10 bases; junction bases outside the gene matches: 3. The CDR3 runs to 15 residues. CDR3 sequence: CASSPGGQGASPLHF. In nucleotides, the CDR3 is TGTGCCAGCTCACCAGGGGGACAGGGGGCCTCACCCCTCCACTTT.

This CDR3 is CASRLQGNTEAFF. CDR3 nucleotide sequence: TGTGCCAGCAGGTTACAGGGCAACACTGAAGCTTTCTTT. This chain links TRBV6-1 with TRBJ1-1, with a weak D call TRBD1 (6 bases). Trimming removed 6 bases from V and 2 bases from J, with 10 bases in between. The CDR3 runs 13 residues. Germline V gene data show CDR1 as MNHNS and CDR2 as SASEGT.

CDR3 region: CASAIGSGDEQYF. The CDR3 DNA sequence: TGTGCCAGCGCCATCGGTAGTGGGGACGAGCAGTACTTC. This chain joins TRBV2 and TRBJ2-7; D is unclear. Germline loops: CDR1 SNHLY, CDR2 FYNNEI. The V gene lost 8 bases and the J gene lost 5 bases, with 16 bases spanning the gap. The CDR3 has 13 amino acids. Full variable domain (missing parts from reference TRBV2 and TRBJ2-7): EPEVTQTPSHQVTQMGQEVILRCVPISNHLYFYWYRQILGQKVEFLVSFYNNEISEKSEIFDDQFSVERPDGSNFTLKIRSTKLEDSAMYFCASAIGSGDEQYFGPGTRLTVT.

This clonotype was observed a few times. This rearrangement joins TRBV24-1 to TRBJ2-5, with D perhaps TRBD1 (5 bases). The CDR3 loop spans 15 amino acids. The germline CDR1 and CDR2 sequences are KGHDR and SFDVKD. V was cut by 4 bases and J by 3 bases, with 14 bases left in between. CDR3 nucleotides: TGTGCCACCAGTGACGACCAGGGATGGAAAGAGACCCAGTACTTC. It is translated as CATSDDQGWKETQYF.